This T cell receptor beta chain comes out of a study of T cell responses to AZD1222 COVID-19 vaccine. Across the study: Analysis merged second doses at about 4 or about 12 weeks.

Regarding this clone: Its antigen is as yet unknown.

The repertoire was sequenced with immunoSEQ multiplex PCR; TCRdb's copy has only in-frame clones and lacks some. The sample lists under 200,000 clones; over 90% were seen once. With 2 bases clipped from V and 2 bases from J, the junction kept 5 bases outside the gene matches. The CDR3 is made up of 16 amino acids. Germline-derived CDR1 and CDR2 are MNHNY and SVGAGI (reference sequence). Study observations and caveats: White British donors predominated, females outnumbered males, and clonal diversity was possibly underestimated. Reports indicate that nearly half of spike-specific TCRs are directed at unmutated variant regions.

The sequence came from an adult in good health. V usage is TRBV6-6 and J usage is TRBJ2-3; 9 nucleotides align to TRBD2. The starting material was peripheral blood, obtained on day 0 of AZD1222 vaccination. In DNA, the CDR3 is TGTGCCAGCAGTTACGGTAGCGGGGGCCCCACAGATACGCAGTATTTT. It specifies CASSYGSGGPTDTQYF.